This T cell receptor (beta chain) was recorded in a study of Ad26.COV2.S vaccination and SARS-CoV-2 variants (dated by TCRdb to about 2021). Some background on the complete study: Donors in the vaccine arm were drawn from COV1001, a phase I-IIa trial of Ad26.COV2.S in healthy adults that was multicentre, randomized, double-blind and placebo-controlled. Investigators did not know the trial group allocation while performing experiments and assessing outcomes. Participants in the trial were split at random into five groups of five each, receiving low-dose or high-dose Ad26.COV2.S once or twice, or else placebo on both occasions. TCRbeta repertoire sequencing was used to assess the specificity and breadth of SARS-CoV-2-reactive T cell receptors after Ad26.COV2.S vaccination. The TCR-sequenced set comprised approximately 30 samples: around 20 Ad26.COV2.S vaccine recipients, 5 placebo recipients and 8 SARS-CoV-2 convalescent individuals. Dosing of Ad26.COV2.S was intramuscular, at either 5x10^10 or 1x10^11 viral particles, delivered as one shot or as two shots spaced 56 days apart.

Overall study outcomes, separate from this receptor: The authors noted that total T cell responses may have been underestimated by the TCR breadth and depth analyses. Vaccine and placebo recipients had comparable non-spike TCR breadth, which fits with the vaccine containing only spike. The study lacked the statistical power to compare responses across vaccine doses or regimens. Higher spike-specific TCR breadth was observed in Ad26.COV2.S recipients than in placebo recipients (P = 0.0014). Substantial breadth of spike-specific CD8+ and CD4+ T cell responses was reported after vaccination.

The immunoSEQ Assay was used to sequence TCRbeta CDR3 regions. After extraction, genomic DNA underwent amplification by bias-controlled multiplex PCR, followed by high-throughput sequencing. Concerning the study's data processing: Collapsing and filtering of sequences were performed to quantify the absolute abundance of each unique TCRbeta CDR3 region. T cell fraction was estimated by normalization of TCRbeta template counts to usable DNA, with usable DNA being measured through amplification of reference genes present in all nucleated cells. Repertoire TCRs were annotated as SARS-CoV-2-specific by exact matching of V gene, CDR3 amino acid sequence and J gene to a known reactive TCR set. The reference SARS-CoV-2 TCR set came from MIRA and was filtered for enrichment in COVID-19-positive ImmuneCODE repertoires, removing public or cross-reactive TCRs. Drawing on the MIRA antigens, annotated TCRs were analysed further at the level of specific ORF or position within ORF. Depth was the summed frequency of annotated unique rearrangements, while breadth was defined as annotated unique rearrangements over total unique productive rearrangements. Group comparisons of TCR breadth used two-sided Wilcoxon rank-sum tests. TCRdb holds this immuneACCESS table with in-frame rearrangements only. Some clones are missing; in checked studies, unresolved V genes explain under half, and the rest has no known cause. V and J calls and clone size follow that table, whereas D and trimming were derived from the DNA. The sample records around 300,000 clones, 85% to 90% of which are singletons. The ten biggest clones cover about 4.6% of the sample.

The CDR3 holds 17 amino acids from the cysteine to the phenylalanine. Kept here is only the CDR3 DNA, which spans 51 bases and is read in frame from base 1. In the germline V gene, CDR1 corresponds to LGHNA and CDR2 to YSLEER. V is shortened by 0 bases, J by 0 bases, and the region joining them spans 15 bases. Note on this clone: Its antigen specificity is not known. Base qualities are not provided; no much larger clone lies one nucleotide away.

According to the study, the label for this sample's treatment or condition signals: approximately 18 received Ad26.COV2.S at low or high dose, single or two shots; roughly five received placebo; per-sample allocation not given. Repertoires of vaccine and placebo recipients were sequenced from samples collected on day 63 after the first injection. Between 29 July and 7 August 2020, Cohort 1b enrolled 20 to 30 adults aged 18-55 years at one site in Boston, USA. As a vaccine, Ad26.COV2.S was a replication-incompetent adenovirus type 26 vector that expressed a prefusion-stabilized SARS-CoV-2 spike protein derived from the original Wuhan strain.

The sequence was obtained from a person aged 18-65 years who received the Ad26.COV2.S COVID-19 vaccine or a placebo. Sequenced here: peripheral blood, sampled in a trial of Ad26.COV2.S vaccine versus placebo. The chain uses TRBV4-3 and TRBJ2-7; the D region may be TRBD1 or TRBD2, each matching 5 bases equally. This receptor carries the CDR3 CASSQEVPGRSSYEQYF. Read as DNA, the sequence is TGCGCCAGCAGCCAAGAGGTACCGGGACGAAGCTCCTACGAGCAGTACTTC.